This T cell receptor (beta chain) was recovered during a study of shared clonotypes between healthy human individuals. General study points: The four-donor shared clonotypes exceeded non-shared clonotypes in generation probability, with non-shared ones scoring lower.

Remarks on this clone: Its target is unknown.

Measured with immunoSEQ multiplex PCR; TCRdb has only the in-frame clones, and not every one. This sample has 2 million to 2.5 million clones, with 85% to 95% found just once. This sequence was found in a young man in good health. The sequencing sample was made of naive CD4+ T cells sorted from blood. Regarding subset: CD45RA+ positively selected.

DNA of the CDR3: TGTGCCAGCAGCACCGGACTAGCGGGGAACACAGATACGCAGTATTTT. It specifies CASSTGLAGNTDTQYF. The chain employs TRBV7-2 and TRBJ2-3; 12 nucleotides agree with TRBD2. CDR3 length equals 16 residues. The germline V gene encodes CDR1 SGHTA and CDR2 FQGNSA. The J segment lost 2 bases and the V segment lost 5 bases, leaving 5 bases of the junction unmatched.